The 5 T cell receptor beta chains in this list originate from one sample, sequenced in a study of blood T cell repertoires in COVID-19. TCRdb keeps only in-frame clones here, not all; method: immunoSEQ multiplex PCR. The sample gives roughly 270,000 clones, 65% to 90% of which show up once; roughly 5% is in the top ten. Sequencing was carried out using peripheral blood. Receptors were obtained from a man in his fifties or sixties with active or convalescent COVID-19.

Details on this clone: Germline is not matched at one junction end, which may reflect a read error. In DNA, the CDR3 is TGTGTTGTGGGGCGGATGAACACTGAAGCTTTCTTT. As protein: CVVGRMNTEAFF. V gene TRBV29-1 combines with J gene TRBJ1-1; a weak D match, TRBD1 (5 bases). The CDR3 totals 12 residues. CDR1 and CDR2 from the germline V gene are SQVTM and ANQGSEA.

The chain is built from TRBV7-2 and TRBJ1-6, with D possibly being TRBD1 (5 bases). The germline V and J ends were trimmed by 0 bases and 8 bases, with 11 bases remaining between them. The CDR3 sequence is 15 residues long. From germline, CDR1 is SGHTA and CDR2 FQGNSA. The CDR3 loop is CASSLAGAQDSPLHF. DNA of the CDR3: TGTGCCAGCAGCTTAGCAGGGGCGCAGGATTCACCCCTCCACTTT. Variable domain in full (rest from reference TRBV7-2 and TRBJ1-6): GAGVSQSPSNKVTEKGKDVELRCDPISGHTALYWYRQSLGQGLEFLIYFQGNSAPDKSGLPSDRFSAERTGGSVSTLTIQRTQQEDSAVYLCASSLAGAQDSPLHFGNGTRLTVT.

J is TRBJ1-5 and V is TRBV12-3 or TRBV12-4, with no clear D. The CDR3 totals 12 residues. Trimming cost V 5 bases and J 3 bases, with 5 bases left between them. Written as DNA, the CDR3 is TGTGCCAGCAGTCCCTACAATCAGCCCCAGCATTTT. Residues: CASSPYNQPQHF.

The rearrangement links TRBV18 to TRBJ2-5; D may be TRBD1 (7 bases). Trimming cost V 7 bases and J 2 bases, with 11 bases left between them. This CDR3 comprises 13 residues. From germline, CDR1 is KGHSH and CDR2 LQKENI. The CDR3 here is CASYAGQQETQYF. CDR3 nucleotides: TGTGCCAGCTACGCGGGACAGCAAGAGACCCAGTACTTC.

This chain uses TRBV2 with TRBJ1-1; D may be TRBD1 (5 bases). CDR3 length: 14 residues. Trimming shortened V by 6 bases and J by 3 bases, and 14 bases separated the two germline ends. Germline lookup yields CDR1 SNHLY and CDR2 FYNNEI. The CDR3 region has the DNA TGTGCCAGCAGCCCAACTGCCAGGGACACTGAAGCTTTCTTT. It yields the protein CASSPTARDTEAFF. The full variable domain, rest sourced from reference TRBV2 and TRBJ1-1, is EPEVTQTPSHQVTQMGQEVILRCVPISNHLYFYWYRQILGQKVEFLVSFYNNEISEKSEIFDDQFSVERPDGSNFTLKIRSTKLEDSAMYFCASSPTARDTEAFFGQGTRLTVV.